This T cell receptor (beta chain) stems from a study of T cell changes during pregnancy in multiple sclerosis. Here immunoSEQ multiplex PCR was the method, and the copy in TCRdb shows in-frame clones only, minus some. The profile shows roughly 40,000 clones, around 84% of them singletons. V was cut by 2 bases and J by 1 base, with 18 bases left in between. Per the germline V gene, CDR1 is SGHDT and CDR2 is YYEEEE. The CDR3 totals 17 residues. The rearrangement joins TRBV5-6 to TRBJ2-5; D might be TRBD2 (6 bases). This sample comprised CD4+ T cells from peripheral blood mononuclear cells, obtained before pregnancy. The receptor comes from a female donor with multiple sclerosis, enrolled in a pregnancy study. The CDR3 spells CASSFNSGTAIQETQYF. The CDR3 DNA follows: TGTGCCAGCAGCTTTAATTCCGGGACTGCCATCCAAGAGACCCAGTACTTC.